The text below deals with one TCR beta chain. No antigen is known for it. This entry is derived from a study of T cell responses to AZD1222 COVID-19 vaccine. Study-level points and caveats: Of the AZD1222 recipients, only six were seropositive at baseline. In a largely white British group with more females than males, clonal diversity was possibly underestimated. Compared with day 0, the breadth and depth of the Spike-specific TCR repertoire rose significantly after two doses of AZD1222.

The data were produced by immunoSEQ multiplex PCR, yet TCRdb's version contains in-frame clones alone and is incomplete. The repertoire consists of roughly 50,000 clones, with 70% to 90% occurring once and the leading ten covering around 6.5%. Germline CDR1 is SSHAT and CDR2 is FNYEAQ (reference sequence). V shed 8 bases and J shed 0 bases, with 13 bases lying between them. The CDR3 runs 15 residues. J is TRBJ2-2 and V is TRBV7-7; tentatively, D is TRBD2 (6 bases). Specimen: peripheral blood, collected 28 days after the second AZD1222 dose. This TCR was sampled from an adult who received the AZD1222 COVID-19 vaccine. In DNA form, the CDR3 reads TGTGCCAGCGGCCAGCGGGCGCCGAACACCGGGGAGCTGTTTTTT. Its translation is CASGQRAPNTGELFF.